This T cell receptor beta chain is drawn from a study of T cells after yellow fever vaccination. The study's findings and limits: Overlap between CD4 and CD8 compartments was detected for a small share of clonotypes.

CDR3 size: 17 residues. V lost 0 bases and J lost 4; bases outside the gene matches: 9. CDR1 is SGDLS and CDR2 is YYNGEE in the germline V gene. TCRdb re-analysed the 5' RACE reads in MiXCR, keeping a single row per CDR3 protein. The sample shows some 550,000 distinct CDR3 sequences, roughly 21% of them seen only once. As concerns this clonotype: The target antigen is unknown.

The source was PBMCs, collected 15 days after the yellow fever booster vaccination. This receptor was obtained from a man aged 25-45 years who received the YFV17D yellow fever vaccine. The chain recombines TRBV9 with TRBJ2-2; the match to TRBD2 covers 7 bases. CDR3 coding DNA: TGTGCCAGCAGCGTAGGGAACTCAGCGGGGTCCACCGGGGAGCTGTTTTTT. Residues: CASSVGNSAGSTGELFF.